The T cell receptor (beta chain) described here comes from a study of identical twins. CDR3 size: 16 residues. CDR1 is SGHVS and CDR2 is FNYEAQ in the germline V gene. Germline trimming cut 4 bases from V and 1 base from J; bases unmatched to any gene: 5. Findings of the study overall: Insertions ran lower in abundant cord blood beta clonotypes, though not in memory repertoires. Findings came from cross-sectional statistics, without long-term follow-up of donors.

About this clonotype: Its cognate antigen is unknown.

TCRdb re-derived calls from the 5' RACE reads in MiXCR, one entry per CDR3 protein. The sample lists some 760,000 distinct CDR3 sequences, roughly 18% occurring once. The sample was also reused in another study, on T cells expressing NK-cell markers.

J is TRBJ2-7 and V is TRBV7-6; 12 bases match TRBD2. Sequencing was performed on PBMCs. This TCR was recovered from a woman between 18 and 29 years old in good health. The CDR3 DNA sequence: TGTGCCAGCAGCTCTTTGACTAGCGGGAGTTCCTACGAGCAGTACTTC. This encodes CASSSLTSGSSYEQYF.